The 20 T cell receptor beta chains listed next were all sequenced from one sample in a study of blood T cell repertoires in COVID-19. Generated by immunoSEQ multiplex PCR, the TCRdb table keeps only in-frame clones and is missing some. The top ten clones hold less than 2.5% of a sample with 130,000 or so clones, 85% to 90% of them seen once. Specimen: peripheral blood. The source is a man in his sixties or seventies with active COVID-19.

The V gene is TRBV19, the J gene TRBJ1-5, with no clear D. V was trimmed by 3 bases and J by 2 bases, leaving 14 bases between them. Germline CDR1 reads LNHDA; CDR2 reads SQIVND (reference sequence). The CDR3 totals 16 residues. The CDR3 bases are TGTGCCAGTAGTATCGTGAGAGGGCAGGGCAATCAGCCCCAGCATTTT. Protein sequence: CASSIVRGQGNQPQHF.

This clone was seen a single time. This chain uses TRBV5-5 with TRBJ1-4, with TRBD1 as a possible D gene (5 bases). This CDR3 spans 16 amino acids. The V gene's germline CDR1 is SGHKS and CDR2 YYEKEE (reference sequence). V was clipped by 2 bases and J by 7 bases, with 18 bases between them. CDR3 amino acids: CASSLGEALRSEKLFF. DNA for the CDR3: TGTGCCAGCAGCTTAGGGGAGGCACTCCGGAGTGAAAAACTGTTTTTT.

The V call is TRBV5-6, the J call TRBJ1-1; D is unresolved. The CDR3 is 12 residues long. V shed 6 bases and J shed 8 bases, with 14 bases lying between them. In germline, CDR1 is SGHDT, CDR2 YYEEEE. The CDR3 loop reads CASTLGGVEAFF. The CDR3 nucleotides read TGTGCCAGCACTTTAGGCGGTGTAGAAGCTTTCTTT. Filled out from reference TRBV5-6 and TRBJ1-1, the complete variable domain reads DAGVTQSPTHLIKTRGQQVTLRCSPKSGHDTVSWYQQALGQGPQFIFQYYEEEERQRGNFPDRFSGHQFPNYSSELNVNALLLGDSALYLCASTLGGVEAFFGQGTRLTVV.

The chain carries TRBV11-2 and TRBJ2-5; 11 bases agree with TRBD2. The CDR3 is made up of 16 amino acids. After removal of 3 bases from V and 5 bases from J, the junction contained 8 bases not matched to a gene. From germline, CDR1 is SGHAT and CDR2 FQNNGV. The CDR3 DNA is TGTGCCAGCAGCTTCGGACTAGCGGGTAGTAGGGAGACCCAGTACTTC. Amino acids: CASSFGLAGSRETQYF.

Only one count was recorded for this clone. In nucleotides, the CDR3 is TGTGCCATCCCTGACAGGGGGGATGACAATCAGCCCCAGCATTTT. It translates to CAIPDRGDDNQPQHF. V is TRBV7-3 and J is TRBJ1-5, with 9 bases aligning to TRBD1. Germline V gives CDR1 SGHTA, CDR2 FQGTGA. Losses at the gene ends were 10 bases for V and 3 bases for J; bases not matched to a gene: 10. The CDR3 has 15 residues.

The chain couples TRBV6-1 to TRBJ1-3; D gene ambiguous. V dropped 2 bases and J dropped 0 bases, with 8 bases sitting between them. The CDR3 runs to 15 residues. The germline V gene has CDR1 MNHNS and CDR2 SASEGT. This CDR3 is CASSERSGSGNTIYF. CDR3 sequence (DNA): TGTGCCAGCAGTGAACGGTCCGGCTCTGGAAACACCATATATTTT.

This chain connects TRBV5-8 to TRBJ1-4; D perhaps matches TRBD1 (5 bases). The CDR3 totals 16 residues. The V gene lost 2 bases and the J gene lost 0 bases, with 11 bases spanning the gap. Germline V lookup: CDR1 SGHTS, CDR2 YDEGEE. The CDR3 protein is CASSFLGTSTNEKLFF. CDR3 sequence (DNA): TGTGCCAGCAGCTTCCTTGGGACTTCAACTAATGAAAAACTGTTTTTT.

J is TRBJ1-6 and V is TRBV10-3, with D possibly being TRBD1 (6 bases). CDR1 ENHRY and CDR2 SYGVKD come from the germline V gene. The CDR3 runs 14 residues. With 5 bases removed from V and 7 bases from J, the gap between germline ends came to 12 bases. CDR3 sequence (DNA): TGTGCCATCAGTCCTCGGACAGAAAATTCACCCCTCCACTTT. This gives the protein CAISPRTENSPLHF.

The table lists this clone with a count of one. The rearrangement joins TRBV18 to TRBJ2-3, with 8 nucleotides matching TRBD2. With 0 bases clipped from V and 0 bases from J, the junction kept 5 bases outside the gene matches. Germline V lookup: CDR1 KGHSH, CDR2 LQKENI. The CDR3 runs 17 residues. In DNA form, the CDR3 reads TGTGCCAGCTCACCACCTTGGGCTAGCGGGAGCACAGATACGCAGTATTTT. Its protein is CASSPPWASGSTDTQYF.

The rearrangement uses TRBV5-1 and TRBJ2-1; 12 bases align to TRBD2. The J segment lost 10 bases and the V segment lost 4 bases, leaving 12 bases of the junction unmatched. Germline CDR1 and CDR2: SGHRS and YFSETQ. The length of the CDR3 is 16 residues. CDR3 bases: TGCGCCAGCAGCCATCCCAGGACTAGCGGGATAGAAGAGCAGTTCTTC. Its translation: CASSHPRTSGIEEQFF.

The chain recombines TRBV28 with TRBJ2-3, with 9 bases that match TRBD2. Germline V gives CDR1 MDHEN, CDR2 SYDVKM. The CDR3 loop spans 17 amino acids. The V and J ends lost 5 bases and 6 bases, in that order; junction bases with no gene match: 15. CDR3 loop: CASSPPWASGMGDTQYF. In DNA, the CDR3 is TGTGCCAGCAGTCCCCCTTGGGCTAGCGGGATGGGGGATACGCAGTATTTT.

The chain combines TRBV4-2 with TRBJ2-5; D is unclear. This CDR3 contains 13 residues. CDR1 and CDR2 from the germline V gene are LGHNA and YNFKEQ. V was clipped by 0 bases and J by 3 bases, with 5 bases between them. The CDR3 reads CASSQEFEETQYF. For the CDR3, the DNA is TGTGCCAGCAGCCAAGAATTCGAAGAGACCCAGTACTTC.

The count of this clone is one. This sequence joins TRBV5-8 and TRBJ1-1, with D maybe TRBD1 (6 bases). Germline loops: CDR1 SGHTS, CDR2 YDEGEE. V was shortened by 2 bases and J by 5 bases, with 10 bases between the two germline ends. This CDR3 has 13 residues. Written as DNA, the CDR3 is TGTGCCAGCAGCTTACAGGGTGGGACTGAAGCTTTCTTT. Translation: CASSLQGGTEAFF.

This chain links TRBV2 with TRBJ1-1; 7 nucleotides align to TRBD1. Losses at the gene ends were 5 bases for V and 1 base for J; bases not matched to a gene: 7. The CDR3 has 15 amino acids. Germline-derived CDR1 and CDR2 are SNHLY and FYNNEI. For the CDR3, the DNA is TGTGCCAGCAGTCGACAGGGCTTAGGGAACACTGAAGCTTTCTTT. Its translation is CASSRQGLGNTEAFF.

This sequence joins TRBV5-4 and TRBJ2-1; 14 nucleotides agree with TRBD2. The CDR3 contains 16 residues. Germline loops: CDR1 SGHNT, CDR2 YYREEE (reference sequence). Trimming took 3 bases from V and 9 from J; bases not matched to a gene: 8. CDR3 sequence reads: CASSSLTSGRAAEQFF. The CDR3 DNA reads TGTGCCAGCAGCTCTTTGACTAGCGGGAGGGCCGCTGAGCAGTTCTTC.

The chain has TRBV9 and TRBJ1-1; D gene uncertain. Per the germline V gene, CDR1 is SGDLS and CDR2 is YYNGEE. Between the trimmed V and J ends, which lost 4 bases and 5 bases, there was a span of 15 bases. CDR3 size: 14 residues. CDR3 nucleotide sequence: TGTGCCAGCAGCCCTCAGAGGACGGGGACTGAAGCTTTCTTT. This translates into CASSPQRTGTEAFF.

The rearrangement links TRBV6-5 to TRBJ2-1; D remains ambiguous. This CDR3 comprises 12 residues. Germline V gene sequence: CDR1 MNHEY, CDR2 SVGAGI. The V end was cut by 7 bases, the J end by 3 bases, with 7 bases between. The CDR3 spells CASKADYNEQFF. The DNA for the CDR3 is TGTGCCAGCAAGGCGGACTACAATGAGCAGTTCTTC.

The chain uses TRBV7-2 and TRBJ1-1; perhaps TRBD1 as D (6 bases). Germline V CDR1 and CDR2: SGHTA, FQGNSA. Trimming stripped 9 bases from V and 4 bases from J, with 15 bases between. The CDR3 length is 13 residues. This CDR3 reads CARGTLGRTEAFF. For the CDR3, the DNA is TGTGCCAGGGGGACACTCGGACGCACTGAAGCTTTCTTT.

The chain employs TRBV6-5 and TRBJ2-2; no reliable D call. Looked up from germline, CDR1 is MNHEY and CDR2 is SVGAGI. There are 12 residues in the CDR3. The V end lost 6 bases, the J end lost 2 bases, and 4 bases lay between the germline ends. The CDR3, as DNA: TGTGCCAGCAGAGCAAACACCGGGGAGCTGTTTTTT. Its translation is CASRANTGELFF.

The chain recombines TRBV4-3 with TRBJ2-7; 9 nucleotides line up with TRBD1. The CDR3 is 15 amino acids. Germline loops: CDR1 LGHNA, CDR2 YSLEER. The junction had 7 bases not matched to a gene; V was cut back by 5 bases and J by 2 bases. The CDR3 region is CASSVRDRDPYEQYF. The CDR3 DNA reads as TGCGCCAGCAGCGTCCGGGACAGGGACCCCTACGAGCAGTACTTC.